A selection of T cell receptor beta chains follows, all from one sample in a study of TIL therapy for anti-PD-1-resistant metastatic lung cancer. Profiled with immunoSEQ multiplex PCR; TCRdb holds only in-frame clones, not every one. The table shows just under 60,000 clones, with roughly 80% occurring only once. The input for sequencing was blood, taken at baseline. The receptor source for this set is a person aged 25-80 years with non-small cell lung cancer. The CDR3 runs from the conserved cysteine through the conserved F or W. A D gene is named only where the DNA matches it firmly. A row's size may be missing; if present it is once, few, many or a size class.

>TRBJ2-6|NA|TRBV7-3|NA
TGTGCCAGCAGCTTATCCCCAGGGGCCAACGTCCTGACTTTC
CASSLSPGANVLTF
>TRBJ2-7|TRBD1|TRBV2|NA
TGTGCCAGCAGTGAAGTTTTTTGGGGACAGGGATCCTACGAGCAGTACTTC
CASSEVFWGQGSYEQYF
>TRBJ1-6|TRBD1|TRBV6-1|NA
TGTGCCAGCAGTGAAGCGAACAGGGGGGTAAATAATTCACCCCTCCACTTT
CASSEANRGVNNSPLHF
>TRBJ1-1|NA|TRBV5-1|NA
TGCGCCAGCAGCTTGTACGGGCCCGGGACTCATCGTGACACTGAAGCTTTCTTT
CASSLYGPGTHRDTEAFF
>TRBJ2-7|NA|TRBV28|NA
TGTGCCAGCAGTACATTAGGCTCCGAGGAGGGCCGGTTATACGAGCAGTACTTC
CASSTLGSEEGRLYEQYF
>TRBJ2-7|TRBD1|TRBV18|NA
TGTGCCAGCTCACCACGGGACAGGGGAACCTACGAGCAGTACTTC
CASSPRDRGTYEQYF
>TRBJ1-1|NA|TRBV7-2|NA
TGTGCCAGCAGCCAAGGACACGTTGAAGCTTTCTTT
CASSQGHVEAFF
>TRBJ1-2|TRBD1|TRBV2|NA
TGTGCCAGCAGACGACAGGGCTCTAGCTATGGCTACACCTTC
CASRRQGSSYGYTF
>TRBJ1-5|TRBD1|TRBV2|NA
TGTGCCAGCAGACAGGGGGCGAGTCAGCCCCAGCATTTT
CASRQGASQPQHF
>TRBJ1-5|NA|TRBV4-3|few
TGCGCCAGCAGCCAAGCTACAGGGCCACGACAGCCCCAGCATTTT
CASSQATGPRQPQHF
>TRBJ2-4|NA|TRBV5-6|NA
TGTGCCAGCAGCTTGTATGGGGGGCTTAAGGCCAAAAACATTCAGTACTTC
CASSLYGGLKAKNIQYF
>TRBJ2-2|NA|TRBV29-1|NA
TGCAGCGCCGAATCAGGGGTAGGGGACACCGGGGAGCTGTTTTTT
CSAESGVGDTGELFF
>TRBJ1-5|NA|TRBV9|NA
TGTGCCAGCAGCGTAGATTTGTCAGCCCGTCAGCCCCAGCATTTT
CASSVDLSARQPQHF
>TRBJ1-1|NA|TRBV7-2|NA
TGTGCCAGCAGCCCCCCCAAGCGGGGAATGAACACTGAAGCTTTCTTT
CASSPPKRGMNTEAFF
>TRBJ2-7|NA|TRBV28|few
TGTGCCAGCAGCCGCGAGGAGCGGCACTTCTGGGAGCAGTACTTC
CASSREERHFWEQYF
>TRBJ2-1|NA|TRBV7-9|NA
TGTGCCAGCAGCTTAGCTGGGCAGGGCTACAATGAGCAGTTCTTC
CASSLAGQGYNEQFF
>TRBJ2-5|NA|TRBV5-4|NA
TGTGCCAGCAGCTTGGTACCAGGGGAGACCCAGTACTTC
CASSLVPGETQYF
>TRBJ2-1|TRBD2|TRBV7-6|once
TGTGCCAGCAGCTTAGGCCTAGCGGGAGGGGCGGGTGAGCAGTTCTTC
CASSLGLAGGAGEQFF
>TRBJ1-2|NA|TRBV7-9|NA
TGTGCCAGCAGCGGACAGTCGCCTTTCTATGGCTACACCTTC
CASSGQSPFYGYTF
>TRBJ2-1|NA|TRBV11-1|NA
TGTGCCAGCAGCTTGGAACCAGACAATGAGCAGTTCTTC
CASSLEPDNEQFF
>TRBJ2-3|NA|TRBV7-2|NA
TGTGCCAGCCGCCCCGCAAGCACAGATACGCAGTATTTT
CASRPASTDTQYF
>TRBJ2-2|TRBD1|TRBV18|few
TGTGCCAGCTCACAAGGACAGGGGACATCGGCCGGGGAGCTGTTTTTT
CASSQGQGTSAGELFF
>TRBJ1-3|NA|TRBV11-3|NA
TGTGCCAGCAGCCTACAGGGTGGGTTTGGAAACACCATATATTTT
CASSLQGGFGNTIYF
>TRBJ2-3|NA|TRBV9|once
TGTGCCAGCAGCGTGGATGGGACCACAGATACGCAGTATTTT
CASSVDGTTDTQYF
>TRBJ2-7|NA|TRBV11-2|NA
TGTGCCAGCAGCTTAGCGGGCCAGACCTACGAGCAGTACTTC
CASSLAGQTYEQYF
>TRBJ2-3|TRBD2|TRBV4-2|NA
TGTGCCAGCAGCAAAACTAGCGGGGGGGCCGATGATACGCAGTATTTT
CASSKTSGGADDTQYF
>TRBJ2-6|NA|TRBV4-1|NA
TGCGCCAGCAGCCCGTGGGGCGGAATATTCCCCTCTGGGGCCAACGTCCTGACTTTC
CASSPWGGIFPSGANVLTF
>TRBJ2-2|TRBD1|TRBV6-5|NA
TGTGCCAGCACTTACACGGGACAGTGGAGTGGGGAGCTGTTTTTT
CASTYTGQWSGELFF
>TRBJ2-1|TRBD2|TRBV7-2|once
TGTGCCAGCAGCTTCTCTTTAGCGGGGGGCGCCTACAATGAGCAGTTCTTC
CASSFSLAGGAYNEQFF
>TRBJ2-7|NA|TRBV7-2|few
TGTGCCAGCAGCTTAGGCAGGGCCTACGAGCAGTACTTC
CASSLGRAYEQYF
>TRBJ2-1|NA|TRBV29-1|NA
TGCAGTGCCGGGACCTACAATGAGCAGTTCTTC
CSAGTYNEQFF
>TRBJ2-7|TRBD2|TRBV7-2|NA
TGTGCCAGCAGCTTAACTCCGGGACTAGCGGCAAAACCCTACGAGCAGTACTTC
CASSLTPGLAAKPYEQYF
>TRBJ1-5|NA|TRBV7-8|NA
TGTGCCAGCAGCTTAGCGGTAGGCAGGGATAATCAGCCCCAGCATTTT
CASSLAVGRDNQPQHF
>TRBJ1-1|NA|TRBV7-8|NA
TGTGCCAGCAGCCCCGTTGCGGGACAGAACACTGAAGCTTTCTTT
CASSPVAGQNTEAFF
>TRBJ2-7|NA|TRBV29-1|NA
TGCAGCCCCCGGGGGTGTAGGCAAAACTTCTACGAGCAGTACTTC
CSPRGCRQNFYEQYF
>TRBJ2-1|TRBD2|TRBV5-4|NA
TGTGCCAGCAGCTCTTCAGCCCTAGCGGGGGGGAACAATGAGCAGTTCTTC
CASSSSALAGGNNEQFF
>TRBJ2-7|NA|TRBV10-3|few
TGTGCCATCAGGGAAGGACAGTTCTACGAGCAGTACTTC
CAIREGQFYEQYF
>TRBJ2-5|TRBD1|TRBV6-5|NA
TGTGCCAGCAGTTACTCCCATGGACAGGGACAAGAGACCCAGTACTTC
CASSYSHGQGQETQYF
>TRBJ1-2|TRBD1|TRBV7-2|once
TGTGCCAGCAGCTTAGACAGGGGACAACGGGGCTACACCTTC
CASSLDRGQRGYTF
>TRBJ1-1|NA|TRBV5-1|NA
TGCGCCAGCAGCACGTCCGGGCAGAACACTGAAGCTTTCTTT
CASSTSGQNTEAFF
>TRBJ2-1|NA|TRBV5-5|NA
TGTGCCAGCAGCCAATCGAGAGGACAGATGTACAATGAGCAGTTCTTC
CASSQSRGQMYNEQFF
>TRBJ2-3|TRBD2|TRBV18|NA
TGTGCCAGCTCACGATCGGGACTAGCGGGAGGTGGAGATACGCAGTATTTT
CASSRSGLAGGGDTQYF
>TRBJ2-2|NA|TRBV4-3|NA
TGCGCCAGCAGCCTCCACCGGGGGACCCCGGAGCTGTTTTTT
CASSLHRGTPELFF
>TRBJ1-2|NA|TRBV6-5|NA
TGTGCCAGCAGTTACGGCAGGGCCATTCGGGGCTACACCTTC
CASSYGRAIRGYTF
>TRBJ2-1|NA|TRBV9|NA
TGTGCCAGCAGCGTTCTGGACAGTACCCAATATGAGCAGTTCTTC
CASSVLDSTQYEQFF
>TRBJ1-5|NA|TRBV2|few
TGTGCCAGCAGTGGACGGGCATATAGCAATCAGCCCCAGCATTTT
CASSGRAYSNQPQHF
>TRBJ1-1|NA|TRBV18|few
TGTGCCAGCTCACCACAACAGGCCGGTCCTAACACTGAAGCTTTCTTT
CASSPQQAGPNTEAFF
>TRBJ2-3|NA|TRBV9|NA
TGTGCCAGCAGCGCCCGTAGGGATCTTGGCACAGATACGCAGTATTTT
CASSARRDLGTDTQYF
>TRBJ2-5|NA|TRBV30|NA
TGTGCCTGGAGCCTGAATTTCGGGGCCCAAGAGACCCAGTACTTC
CAWSLNFGAQETQYF
>TRBJ2-7|NA|TRBV28|NA
TGTGCCAGCCGCTCCGGGGTTTCCTACGAGCAGTACTTC
CASRSGVSYEQYF
>TRBJ2-1|TRBD2|TRBV29-1|NA
TGCAGCGTTGAAGGGCTAGCGGGAGTCCGTGAGCAGTTCTTC
CSVEGLAGVREQFF
>TRBJ2-3|NA|TRBV4-2|NA
TGTGCCAGCAGCCAAGGATACGGGGCAGATACGCAGTATTTT
CASSQGYGADTQYF
>TRBJ2-1|NA|TRBV30|NA
TGTGCCTCCCGGAGACCATTACTGGGGCAGTTCTTC
CASRRPLLGQFF
>TRBJ2-3|TRBD2|TRBV29-1|NA
TGCAGCGTTGAGGGACTAGCGGGAGCGCGGGGAAGCACAGATACGCAGTATTTT
CSVEGLAGARGSTDTQYF
>TRBJ2-5|NA|TRBV9|NA
TGTGCCAGCAGCGTAGATGTAGGGGGAGGTGAGACCCAGTACTTC
CASSVDVGGGETQYF